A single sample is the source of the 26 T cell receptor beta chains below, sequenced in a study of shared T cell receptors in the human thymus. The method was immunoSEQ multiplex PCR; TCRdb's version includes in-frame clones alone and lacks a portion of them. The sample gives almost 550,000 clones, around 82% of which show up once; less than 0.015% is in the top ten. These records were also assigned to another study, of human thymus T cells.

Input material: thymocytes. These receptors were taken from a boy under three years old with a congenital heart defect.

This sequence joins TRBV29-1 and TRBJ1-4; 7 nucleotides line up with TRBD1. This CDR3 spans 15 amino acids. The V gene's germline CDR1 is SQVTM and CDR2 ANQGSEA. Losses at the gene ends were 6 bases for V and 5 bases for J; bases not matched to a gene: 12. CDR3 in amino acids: CSVPQGVGGNEKLFF. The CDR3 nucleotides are TGCAGCGTCCCCCAGGGGGTAGGAGGGAATGAAAAACTGTTTTTT.

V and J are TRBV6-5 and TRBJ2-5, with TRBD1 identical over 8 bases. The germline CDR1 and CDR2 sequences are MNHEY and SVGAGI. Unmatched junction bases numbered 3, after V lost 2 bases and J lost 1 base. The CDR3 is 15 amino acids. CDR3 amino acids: CASSYGDRFQETQYF. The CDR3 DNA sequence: TGTGCCAGCAGTTACGGGGACAGGTTCCAAGAGACCCAGTACTTC.

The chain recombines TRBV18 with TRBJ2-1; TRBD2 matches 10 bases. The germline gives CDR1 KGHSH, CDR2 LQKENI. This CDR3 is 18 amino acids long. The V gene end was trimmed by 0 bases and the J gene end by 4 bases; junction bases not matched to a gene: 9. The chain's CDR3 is CASSPPSLGLAQYNEQFF. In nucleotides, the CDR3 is TGTGCCAGCTCACCACCGTCTTTGGGACTAGCGCAATACAATGAGCAGTTCTTC.

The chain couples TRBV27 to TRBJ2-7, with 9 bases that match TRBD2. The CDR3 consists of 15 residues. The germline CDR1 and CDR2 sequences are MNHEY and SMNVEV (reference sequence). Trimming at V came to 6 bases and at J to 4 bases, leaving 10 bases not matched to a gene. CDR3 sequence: CASSFSGRIGYEQYF. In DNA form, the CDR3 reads TGTGCCAGCAGCTTCAGCGGGAGGATTGGTTACGAGCAGTACTTC.

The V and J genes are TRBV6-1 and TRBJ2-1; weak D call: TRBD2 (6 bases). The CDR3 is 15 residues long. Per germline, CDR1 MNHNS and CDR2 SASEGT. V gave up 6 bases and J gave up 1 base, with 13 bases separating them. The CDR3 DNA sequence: TGTGCCAGCAGCGGTATGACTAGGTCCTACAATGAGCAGTTCTTC. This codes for CASSGMTRSYNEQFF.

CDR3 DNA sequence: TGTGCCTGGAGTAACGCGAGCAATCAGCCCCAGCATTTT. It encodes CAWSNASNQPQHF. The chain uses TRBV30 and TRBJ1-5; D unresolved. Germline assignment: CDR1 GTSNPN and CDR2 SVGIG (reference sequence). V shed 2 bases and J shed 1 base, with 6 bases lying between them. The CDR3 totals 13 residues.

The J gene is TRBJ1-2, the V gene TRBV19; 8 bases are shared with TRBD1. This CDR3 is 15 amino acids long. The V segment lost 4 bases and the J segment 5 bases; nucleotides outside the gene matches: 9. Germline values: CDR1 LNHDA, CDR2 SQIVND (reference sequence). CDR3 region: CASSRRGQGSYGYTF. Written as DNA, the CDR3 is TGTGCCAGTAGTAGGCGTGGACAGGGATCATATGGCTACACCTTC.

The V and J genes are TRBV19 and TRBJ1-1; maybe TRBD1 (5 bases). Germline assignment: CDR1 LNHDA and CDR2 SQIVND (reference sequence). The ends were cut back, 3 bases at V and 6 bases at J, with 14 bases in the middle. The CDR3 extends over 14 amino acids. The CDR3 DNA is TGTGCCAGTAGTATGGAAGGGGCCGAGGCTGAAGCTTTCTTT. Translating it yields CASSMEGAEAEAFF.

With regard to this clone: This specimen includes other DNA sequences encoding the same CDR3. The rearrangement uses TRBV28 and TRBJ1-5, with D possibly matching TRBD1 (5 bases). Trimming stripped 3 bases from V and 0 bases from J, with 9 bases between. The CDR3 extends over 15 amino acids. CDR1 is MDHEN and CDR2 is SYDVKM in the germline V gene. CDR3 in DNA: TGTGCCAGCAGTTTGCGGGGGTATAGCAATCAGCCCCAGCATTTT. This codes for CASSLRGYSNQPQHF.

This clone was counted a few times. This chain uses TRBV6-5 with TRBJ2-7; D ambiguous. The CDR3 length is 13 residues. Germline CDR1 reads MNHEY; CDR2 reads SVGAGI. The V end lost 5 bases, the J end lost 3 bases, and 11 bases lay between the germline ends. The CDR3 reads CASSINSLYEQYF. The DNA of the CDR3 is TGTGCCAGCAGTATAAACAGCCTCTACGAGCAGTACTTC.

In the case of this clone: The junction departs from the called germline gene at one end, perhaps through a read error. CDR3 sequence: CASSLPGDRRYNSPLHF. CDR3 in DNA: TGTGCCAGCAGCCTGCCTGGAGACAGGCGATATAATTCCCCCCTCCACTTT. This chain uses TRBV4-2 with TRBJ1-6, with D perhaps matching TRBD1 (6 bases). In germline, CDR1 is LGHNA, CDR2 YNFKEQ. The CDR3 has 17 amino acids.

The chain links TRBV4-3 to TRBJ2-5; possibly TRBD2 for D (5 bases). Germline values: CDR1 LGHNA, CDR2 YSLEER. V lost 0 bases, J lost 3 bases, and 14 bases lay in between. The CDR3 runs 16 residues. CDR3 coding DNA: TGCGCCAGCAGCCAAGATCGGGGTATCATTGAAGAGACCCAGTACTTC. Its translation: CASSQDRGIIEETQYF.

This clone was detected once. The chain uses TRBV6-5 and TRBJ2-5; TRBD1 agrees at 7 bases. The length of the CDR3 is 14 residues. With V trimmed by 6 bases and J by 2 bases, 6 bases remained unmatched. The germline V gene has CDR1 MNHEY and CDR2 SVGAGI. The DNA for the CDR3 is TGTGCCAGCAGAGCCACAGGGGAACAAGAGACCCAGTACTTC. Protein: CASRATGEQETQYF.

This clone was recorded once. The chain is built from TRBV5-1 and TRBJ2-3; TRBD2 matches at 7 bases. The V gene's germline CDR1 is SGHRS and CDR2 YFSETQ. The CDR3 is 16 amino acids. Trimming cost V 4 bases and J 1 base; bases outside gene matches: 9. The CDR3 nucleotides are TGCGCCAGCAGCCGGGCCGGGGGAGGGGGCACAGATACGCAGTATTTT. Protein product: CASSRAGGGGTDTQYF. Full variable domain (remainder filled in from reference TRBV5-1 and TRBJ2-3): KAGVTQTPRYLIKTRGQQVTLSCSPISGHRSVSWYQQTPGQGLQFLFEYFSETQRNKGNFPGRFSGRQFSNSRSEMNVSTLELGDSALYLCASSRAGGGGTDTQYFGPGTRLTVL.

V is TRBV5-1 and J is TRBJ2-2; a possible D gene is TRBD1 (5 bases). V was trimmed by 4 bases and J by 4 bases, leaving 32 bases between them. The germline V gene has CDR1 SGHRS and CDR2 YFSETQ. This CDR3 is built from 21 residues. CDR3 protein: CASSPGAGPVDAPLVTGELFF. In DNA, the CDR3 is TGCGCCAGCAGCCCTGGGGCCGGTCCGGTGGACGCACCCCTTGTCACCGGGGAGCTGTTTTTT.

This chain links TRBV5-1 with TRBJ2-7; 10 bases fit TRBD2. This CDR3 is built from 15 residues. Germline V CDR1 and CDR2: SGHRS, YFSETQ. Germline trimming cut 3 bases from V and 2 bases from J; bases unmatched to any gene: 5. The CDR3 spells CASSSAGGLPYEQYF. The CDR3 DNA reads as TGCGCCAGCAGCTCAGCGGGAGGGCTTCCCTACGAGCAGTACTTC.

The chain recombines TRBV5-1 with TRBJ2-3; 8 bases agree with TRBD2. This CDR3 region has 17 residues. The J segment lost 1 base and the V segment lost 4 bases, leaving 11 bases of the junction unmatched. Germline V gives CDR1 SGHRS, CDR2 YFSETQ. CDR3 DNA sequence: TGCGCCAGCAGCCCCGACTTGATAGCGGGGTGCACAGATACGCAGTATTTT. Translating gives CASSPDLIAGCTDTQYF.

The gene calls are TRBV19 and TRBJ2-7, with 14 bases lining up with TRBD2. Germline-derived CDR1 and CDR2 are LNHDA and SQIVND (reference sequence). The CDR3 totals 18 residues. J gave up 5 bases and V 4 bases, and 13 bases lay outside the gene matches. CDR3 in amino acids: CASSTTRLAGGPRDEQYF. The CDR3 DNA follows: TGTGCCAGTAGTACCACACGACTAGCGGGAGGGCCTAGGGACGAGCAGTACTTC. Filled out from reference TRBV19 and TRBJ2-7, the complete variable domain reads DGGITQSPKYLFRKEGQNVTLSCEQNLNHDAMYWYRQDPGQGLRLIYYSQIVNDFQKGDIAEGYSVSREKKESFPLTVTSAQKNPTAFYLCASSTTRLAGGPRDEQYFGPGTRLTVT.

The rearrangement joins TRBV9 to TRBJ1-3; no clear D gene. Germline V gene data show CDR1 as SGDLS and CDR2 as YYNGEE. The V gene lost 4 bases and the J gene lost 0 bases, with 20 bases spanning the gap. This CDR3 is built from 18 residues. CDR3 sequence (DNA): TGTGCCAGCAGCCCACAGCCTTTCACCAGCCCCTCTGGAAACACCATATATTTT. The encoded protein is CASSPQPFTSPSGNTIYF.

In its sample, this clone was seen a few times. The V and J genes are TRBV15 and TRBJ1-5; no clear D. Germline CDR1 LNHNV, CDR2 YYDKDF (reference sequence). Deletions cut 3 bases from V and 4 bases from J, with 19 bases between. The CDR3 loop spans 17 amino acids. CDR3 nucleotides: TGTGCCACCAGCAGGACCTGGGGAGGGCAGACAAATCAGCCCCAGCATTTT. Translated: CATSRTWGGQTNQPQHF.

CDR3 in amino acids: CASSLVQGARNTEAFF. CDR3 sequence (DNA): TGTGCCAGCAGCTTAGTCCAGGGGGCCCGGAACACTGAAGCTTTCTTT. The V gene is TRBV7-9, the J gene TRBJ1-1, with 8 bases aligning to TRBD1. This CDR3 is 16 amino acids long. Germline-derived CDR1 and CDR2 are SEHNR and FQNEAQ (reference sequence). V gave up 1 base and J gave up 1 base; unmatched junction bases: 5.

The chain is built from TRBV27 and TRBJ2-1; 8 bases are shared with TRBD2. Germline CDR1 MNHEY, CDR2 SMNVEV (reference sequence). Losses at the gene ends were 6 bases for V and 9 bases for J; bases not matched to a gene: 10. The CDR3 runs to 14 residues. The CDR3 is CASRPMGLVGEQFF. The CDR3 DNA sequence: TGTGCCAGCAGACCAATGGGACTAGTCGGTGAGCAGTTCTTC.

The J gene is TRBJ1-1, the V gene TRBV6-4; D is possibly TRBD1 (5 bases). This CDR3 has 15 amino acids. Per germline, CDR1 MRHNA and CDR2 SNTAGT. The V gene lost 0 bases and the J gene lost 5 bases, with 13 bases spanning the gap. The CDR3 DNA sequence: TGTGCCAGCAGTGACTCATCCGGGGGTAGGACTGAAGCTTTCTTT. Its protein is CASSDSSGGRTEAFF.

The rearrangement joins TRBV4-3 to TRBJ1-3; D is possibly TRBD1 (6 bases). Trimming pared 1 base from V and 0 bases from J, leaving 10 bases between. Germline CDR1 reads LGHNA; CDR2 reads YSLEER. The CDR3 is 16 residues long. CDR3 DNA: TGCGCCAGCAGCCAAGCTGGACAGATCTCTGGAAACACCATATATTTT. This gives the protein CASSQAGQISGNTIYF.

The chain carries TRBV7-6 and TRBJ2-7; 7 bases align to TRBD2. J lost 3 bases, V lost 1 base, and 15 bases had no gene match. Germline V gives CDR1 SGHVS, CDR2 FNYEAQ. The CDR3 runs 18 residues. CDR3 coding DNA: TGTGCCAGCAGCTTAGGTGGGCTTAGCGGGCCAAAGAACTACGAGCAGTACTTC. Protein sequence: CASSLGGLSGPKNYEQYF.

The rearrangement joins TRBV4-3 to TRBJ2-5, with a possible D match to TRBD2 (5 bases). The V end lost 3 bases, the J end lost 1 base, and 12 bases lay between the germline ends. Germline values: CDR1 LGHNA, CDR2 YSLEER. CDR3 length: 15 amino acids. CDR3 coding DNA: TGCGCCAGCAGCCATTTACTAGATCTCCAAGAGACCCAGTACTTC. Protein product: CASSHLLDLQETQYF.